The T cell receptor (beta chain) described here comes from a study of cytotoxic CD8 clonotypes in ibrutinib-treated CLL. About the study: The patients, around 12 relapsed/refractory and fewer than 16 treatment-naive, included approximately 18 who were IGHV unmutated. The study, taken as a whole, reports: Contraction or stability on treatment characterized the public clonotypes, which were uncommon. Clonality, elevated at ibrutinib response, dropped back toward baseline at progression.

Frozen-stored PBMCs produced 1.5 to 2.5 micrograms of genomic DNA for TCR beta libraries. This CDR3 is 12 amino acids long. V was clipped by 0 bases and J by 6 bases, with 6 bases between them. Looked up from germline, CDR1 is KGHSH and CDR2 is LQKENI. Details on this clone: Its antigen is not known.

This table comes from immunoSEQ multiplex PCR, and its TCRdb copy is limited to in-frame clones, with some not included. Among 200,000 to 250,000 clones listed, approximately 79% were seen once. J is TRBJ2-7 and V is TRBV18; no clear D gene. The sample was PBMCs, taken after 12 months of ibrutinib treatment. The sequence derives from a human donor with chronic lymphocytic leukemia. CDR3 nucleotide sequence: TGTGCCAGCTCACCACCGTCGGGCGAGCAGTACTTC. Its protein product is CASSPPSGEQYF.